Below are 4 T cell receptor beta chains sequenced from a single sample in a study of T cells in Graves' hyperthyroidism and ophthalmopathy. Researchers took RNA transcripts and amplified the TCR beta CDR3 regions from them. The TCR CDR3 first-round RT-PCR relied on the HTBI primer set. One entry per CDR3 protein, called by TCRdb with MiXCR from the multiplex PCR reads. This sample yields about 300,000 distinct CDR3 sequences, of which around a fifth are seen a single time; less than 40% belongs to the top ten. The sequenced material came from blood. The receptor source for this set is a man aged 45-65 years with Graves' ophthalmopathy.

This clonotype showed up many times. V and J are TRBV3-1 and TRBJ1-2; D may be TRBD1 (5 bases). Germline V CDR1 and CDR2: LGHDT, YNNKEL (reference sequence). CDR3 length equals 14 residues. Trimming stripped 0 bases from V and 5 bases from J, with 10 bases between. CDR3 in amino acids: CASSQDGAGYGYTF. CDR3 DNA: TGTGCCAGCAGCCAAGATGGAGCAGGGTATGGCTACACCTTC.

This sequence joins TRBV7-3 and TRBJ2-1, with D unresolved. Germline values: CDR1 SGHTA, CDR2 FQGTGA. The CDR3 spans 12 residues. The V end was cut by 5 bases, the J end by 8 bases, with 10 bases between. The CDR3 loop reads CASSRTVDEQFF. CDR3 nucleotides: TGTGCCAGCAGCCGCACAGTTGATGAGCAGTTCTTC.

This clonotype was found many times. The rearrangement joins TRBV5-5 to TRBJ1-2; no clear D. This CDR3 has 15 amino acids. Trimming stripped 0 bases from V and 8 bases from J, with 17 bases between. The germline CDR1 and CDR2 sequences are SGHKS and YYEKEE (reference sequence). This CDR3 is CASSLDLGGVGGYTF. CDR3 bases: TGTGCCAGCAGCTTGGATCTGGGAGGTGTCGGGGGCTACACCTTC.

The chain employs TRBV6-1 and TRBJ2-7; the match to TRBD2 covers 15 bases. The junction had 3 bases not matched to a gene; V was cut back by 6 bases and J by 6 bases. Germline CDR1 and CDR2: MNHNS and SASEGT. CDR3 length: 14 amino acids. This CDR3 reads CASSTGLAGGEQYF. The CDR3 DNA sequence: TGTGCCAGCAGCACGGGACTAGCGGGGGGCGAGCAGTACTTC.